This record concerns one T cell receptor beta chain sequence. Original processing notes: Amplification of reference gene primers provided the estimated nucleated cell counts. Produced via immunoSEQ multiplex PCR; TCRdb's table is partial and in-frame only. D and trimming were read from the DNA, whereas the V and J calls and clone size are those reported in that table. The sample carries 95,000 to 100,000 clones, less than 85% recorded once. The sample originates from a study of blood T cell repertoires in COVID-19. Study summary: T cells, B-cell-depleted T cells, or PBMCs supplied cDNA or gDNA.

With V trimmed by 1 base and J by 6 bases, 9 bases remained unmatched. CDR1 is ENHRY and CDR2 is SYGVKD in the germline V gene. This CDR3 has 16 amino acids. V is TRBV10-3 and J is TRBJ2-1; 7 bases are a match to TRBD2. Specimen: peripheral blood. The receptor comes from a human donor in a cohort sampled during active COVID-19. CDR3 region: CAISELGSGVSNEQFF. The CDR3 DNA reads as TGTGCCATCAGTGAGTTAGGGAGCGGGGTCAGCAATGAGCAGTTCTTC.